The present T cell receptor beta chain was sequenced within a study of OX40 agonist ivuxolimab in advanced cancers. Repertoires were generated with immunoSEQ multiplex PCR, while TCRdb's copy carries only in-frame clones and drops some. The sample has 100,000 or so clones, roughly 95% seen once. This CDR3 is built from 17 residues. J was trimmed by 7 bases and V by 4 bases; bases with no gene match: 16. Per germline, CDR1 MDHEN and CDR2 SYDVKM. The TCR was taken from an adult with an advanced solid tumor such as melanoma, head and neck, liver or kidney cancer. V gene TRBV28 combines with J gene TRBJ2-1, with TRBD1 matching 7 bases. This specimen was CD4+ or CD8+ T cells sorted from blood, taken in a trial of the OX40 agonist ivuxolimab. CDR3 region: CASSWTVRQGRGNEQFF. As DNA, the CDR3 is TGTGCCAGCAGTTGGACTGTAAGACAGGGCAGAGGGAATGAGCAGTTCTTC.